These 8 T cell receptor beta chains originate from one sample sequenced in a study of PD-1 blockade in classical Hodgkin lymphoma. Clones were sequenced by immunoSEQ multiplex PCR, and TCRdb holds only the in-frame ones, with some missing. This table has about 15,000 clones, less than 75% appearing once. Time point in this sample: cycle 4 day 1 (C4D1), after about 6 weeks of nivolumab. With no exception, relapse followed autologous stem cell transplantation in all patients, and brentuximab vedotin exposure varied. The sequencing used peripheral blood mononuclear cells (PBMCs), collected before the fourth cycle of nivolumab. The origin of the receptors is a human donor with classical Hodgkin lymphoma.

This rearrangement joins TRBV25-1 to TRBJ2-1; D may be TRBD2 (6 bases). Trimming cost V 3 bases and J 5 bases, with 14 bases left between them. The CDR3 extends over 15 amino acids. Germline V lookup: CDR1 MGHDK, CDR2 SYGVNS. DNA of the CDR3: TGTGCCAGCAGTGATCGCCAACTAGCCCACAATGAGCAGTTCTTC. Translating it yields CASSDRQLAHNEQFF.

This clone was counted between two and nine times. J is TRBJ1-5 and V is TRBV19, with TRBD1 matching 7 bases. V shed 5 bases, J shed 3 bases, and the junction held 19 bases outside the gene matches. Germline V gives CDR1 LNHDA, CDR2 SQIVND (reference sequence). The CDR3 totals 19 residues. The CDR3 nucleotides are TGTGCCAGTAGTCCAGGACAGGTTGGGGGCCTTATGATCAATCAGCCCCAGCATTTT. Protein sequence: CASSPGQVGGLMINQPQHF.

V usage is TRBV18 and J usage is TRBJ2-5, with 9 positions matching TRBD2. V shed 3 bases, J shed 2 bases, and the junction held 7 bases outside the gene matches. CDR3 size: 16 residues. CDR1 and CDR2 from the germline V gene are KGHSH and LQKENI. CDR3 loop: CASSPWSSGEQETQYF. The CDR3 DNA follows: TGTGCCAGCTCACCTTGGTCTAGCGGGGAGCAAGAGACCCAGTACTTC.

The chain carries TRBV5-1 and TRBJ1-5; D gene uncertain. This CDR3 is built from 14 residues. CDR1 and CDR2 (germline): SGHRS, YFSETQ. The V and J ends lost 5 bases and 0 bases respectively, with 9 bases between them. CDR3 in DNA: TGCGCCAGCAGGATGGACGGTAGCAATCAGCCCCAGCATTTT. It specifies CASRMDGSNQPQHF. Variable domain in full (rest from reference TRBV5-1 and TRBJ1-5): KAGVTQTPRYLIKTRGQQVTLSCSPISGHRSVSWYQQTPGQGLQFLFEYFSETQRNKGNFPGRFSGRQFSNSRSEMNVSTLELGDSALYLCASRMDGSNQPQHFGDGTRLSIL.

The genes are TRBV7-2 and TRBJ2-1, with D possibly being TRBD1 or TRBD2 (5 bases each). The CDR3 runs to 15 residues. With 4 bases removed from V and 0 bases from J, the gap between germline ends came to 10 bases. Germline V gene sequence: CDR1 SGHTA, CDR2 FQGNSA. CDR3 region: CASSSGTPSYNEQFF. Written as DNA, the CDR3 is TGTGCCAGCAGCTCCGGGACCCCCTCCTACAATGAGCAGTTCTTC. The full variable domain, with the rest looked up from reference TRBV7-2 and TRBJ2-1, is GAGVSQSPSNKVTEKGKDVELRCDPISGHTALYWYRQSLGQGLEFLIYFQGNSAPDKSGLPSDRFSAERTGGSVSTLTIQRTQQEDSAVYLCASSSGTPSYNEQFFGPGTRLTVL.

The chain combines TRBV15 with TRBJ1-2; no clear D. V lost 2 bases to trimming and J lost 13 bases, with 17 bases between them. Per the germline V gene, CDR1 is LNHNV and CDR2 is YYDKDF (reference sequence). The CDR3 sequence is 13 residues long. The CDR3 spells CATSRQQQDARTF. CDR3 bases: TGTGCCACCAGCAGACAACAGCAGGATGCCCGCACCTTC.

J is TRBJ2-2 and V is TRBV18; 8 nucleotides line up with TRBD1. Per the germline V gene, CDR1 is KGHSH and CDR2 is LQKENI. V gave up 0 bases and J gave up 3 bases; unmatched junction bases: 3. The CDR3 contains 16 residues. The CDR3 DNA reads TGTGCCAGCTCACCACCCAGGGGGCGCGACACCGGGGAGCTGTTTTTT. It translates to CASSPPRGRDTGELFF.

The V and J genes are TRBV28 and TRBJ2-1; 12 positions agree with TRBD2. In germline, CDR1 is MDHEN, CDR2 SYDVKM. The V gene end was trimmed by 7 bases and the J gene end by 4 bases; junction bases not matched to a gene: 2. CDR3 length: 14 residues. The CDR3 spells CASKGLAGYNEQFF. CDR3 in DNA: TGTGCCAGCAAAGGACTAGCGGGATACAATGAGCAGTTCTTC.